This TCR beta chain derives from a study of early T cells in non-severe SARS-CoV-2 infection. In the study overall: RNA in bulk from unsorted whole blood was sequenced, and chains were unpaired. Study results and limitations: Matching results from VDJdb favored anti-spike CD8 responses, leaving private and CD4 specificities undetected.

This clonotype was observed many times. Antigen specificity is unknown. V lost 3 bases, J lost 6 bases, and 15 bases lay in between. The germline V gene has CDR1 DFQATT and CDR2 SNEGSKA (reference sequence). The CDR3 is made up of 15 amino acids. Attachment of unique molecular identifiers was made to individual cDNA molecules. TCRdb re-called the 5' RACE reads with MiXCR, one entry per CDR3 protein. This sample has approximately 30,000 distinct CDR3 sequences, with 4.7% found just once. This TCR was recovered from an adult who was a healthcare worker with PCR-confirmed SARS-CoV-2 infection or an uninfected control (not recorded which). The sample consisted of whole blood. The genes are TRBV20-1 and TRBJ1-6; D ambiguous. The CDR3 region is CSASRHDGGNSPLHF. As DNA, the CDR3 is TGCAGTGCTAGCCGTCACGATGGAGGTAATTCACCCCTCCACTTT.